This T cell receptor beta chain was recovered during a study of human T cells and chemical hapten exposure. Germline assignment: CDR1 SGHAT and CDR2 FQDESV (reference sequence). The CDR3 is 14 residues long. V gave up 3 bases and J gave up 4 bases; unmatched junction bases: 4. The library tagged each cDNA molecule with unique molecular identifiers. As originally analysed: TCR counts had a median of about 94,000 per sample and spanned roughly 20,000 to 750,000. TCRdb reprocessed the 5' RACE reads via MiXCR and lists one record per CDR3 protein. Clone size and V and J calls follow TCRdb, not the original study. Found here are over 95,000 distinct CDR3 sequences, approximately 20% of them singletons; the top ten hold around 3%. Unseparated into fractions, whole blood served as the source from which total RNA was extracted. This clonotype turned up a few times.

The rearrangement joins TRBV11-1 to TRBJ1-2; 8 bases map to TRBD1. The receptor was isolated from a human donor in good health. The CDR3 DNA reads TGTGCCAGCAGCTTGACAGGGGCGCCCTATGGCTACACCTTC. Translated: CASSLTGAPYGYTF.